This T cell receptor (beta chain) was sequenced for a study of T cells after yellow fever vaccination. CDR3 length: 12 residues. Trimming took off 5 bases at V and 11 bases at J, with 13 bases between the two ends. CDR1 is SEHNR and CDR2 is FQNEAQ in the germline V gene (reference sequence). Many counts were recorded for this clonotype. TCRdb fed the 5' RACE reads into MiXCR, producing one record per CDR3 protein. The top ten hold under 3.5% of the sample, which has about 220,000 distinct CDR3 sequences, 3.2% seen once. The chain is built from TRBV7-9 and TRBJ2-1, with D possibly TRBD1 on 5 matching bases. The clonotype was recovered from a man aged 18 to 29 who received the YFV17D yellow fever vaccine. The sample in question was CD4+ T cells sorted from PBMCs, obtained 10 days after the yellow fever booster vaccination. This chain's CDR3 is CASSVDSRQQFF. The CDR3 DNA sequence: TGTGCCAGCAGCGTCGACAGCAGGCAGCAGTTCTTC.